Sequencing of this T cell receptor beta chain was carried out in a study of cytomegalovirus exposure and HLA in healthy donors. The study, taken as a whole, reports: Most of the TCR beta V segments (in an earlier analysis) were productive either about 90% or about 30% of the time. CMV serostatus was the only immune exposure information that was available.

PCR primers comprised 60 Vbeta and 13 Jbeta primers. Measured with immunoSEQ multiplex PCR; TCRdb has only the in-frame clones, and not every one. The sample table sets out roughly 120,000 clones. For this clone: Its antigen is unknown.

Material for sequencing was PBMCs. This TCR was recovered from a man aged 30-40 years in good health and CMV-seronegative.

The CDR3 is CASSPGQGAVGYTF. The CDR3 nucleotides are TGTGCCAGCTCACCGGGGCAGGGGGCGGTTGGCTACACCTTC. This chain connects TRBV18 to TRBJ1-2; TRBD1 matches 8 bases. V gave up 3 bases and J gave up 7 bases; unmatched junction bases: 7. Germline CDR1 reads KGHSH; CDR2 reads LQKENI. This CDR3 has 14 amino acids.